Below, one T cell receptor beta chain is given with its context. Trimming stripped 2 bases from V and 3 bases from J, with 20 bases between. Per the germline V gene, CDR1 is DFQATT and CDR2 is SNEGSKA (reference sequence). The CDR3 is 16 residues long. One entry per CDR3 protein, called by TCRdb with MiXCR from the PCR reads. The table has hundreds of thousands of distinct CDR3 sequences, 25% seen once. This sample is part of a study of molecular identifiers for immune sequencing clone quantification. The receptor was derived from a human donor in good health. Some libraries in this study had Jurkat cell RNA spiked in. The sample consisted of naive CD8+ T cells from blood, with Jurkat cell RNA spiked in. Subset indicated: FACS-sorted CD8+CD4-CCR7+CD45RA+ naive T cells. The chain is built from TRBV20-1 and TRBJ2-7, with a possible D match to TRBD2 (5 bases). CDR3 DNA: TGCAGTGCTAGAAATGAGGCGCTAGCTGGTTACTACGAGCAGTACTTC. It specifies CSARNEALAGYYEQYF.